The next 15 T cell receptor beta chains were all read from a single sample in a study of CD8+ T cells in alopecia areata. Once RNA had been extracted, it was reverse transcribed into cDNA to act as the sequencing template. Clones were sequenced by immunoSEQ multiplex PCR, and TCRdb holds only the in-frame ones, with some missing. The sample has about 120,000 clones, more than 45% seen once. The treatment is: oral pan-JAK inhibitor, 5-10 mg twice daily. The specimen comprised CD4+ T cells sorted from blood, sampled at week 4, from a patient treated with tofacitinib. The receptors were sampled from a human donor with alopecia areata.

This clone was seen repeatedly, ten times or more. The chain joins TRBV2 to TRBJ2-2, with D perhaps TRBD1 or TRBD2 (6 bases each). Trimming shortened V by 4 bases and J by 4 bases, and 13 bases separated the two germline ends. Germline V gene sequence: CDR1 SNHLY, CDR2 FYNNEI. This CDR3 region has 15 residues. This CDR3 is CASSGERGRTGELFF. The CDR3 nucleotides are TGTGCCAGCAGTGGAGAACGGGGGCGCACCGGGGAGCTGTTTTTT.

The genes are TRBV13 and TRBJ1-2, with D possibly matching TRBD1 (5 bases). Trimming removed 4 bases from V and 1 base from J, with 7 bases in between. Germline V lookup: CDR1 PRHDT, CDR2 FYEKMQ (reference sequence). CDR3 size: 13 residues. This CDR3 reads CASSSQGNYGYTF. The CDR3 DNA follows: TGTGCCAGCAGCTCCCAGGGTAACTATGGCTACACCTTC.

The gene calls are TRBV30 and TRBJ1-2, with a tentative D call TRBD1 (5 bases). Looked up from germline, CDR1 is GTSNPN and CDR2 is SVGIG (reference sequence). V lost 4 bases and J 3 bases, leaving 15 bases between the germline ends. This CDR3 spans 14 amino acids. The CDR3 DNA reads as TGTGCCTGGATCCCCTTAGGGGCTGACTATGGCTACACCTTC. It translates to CAWIPLGADYGYTF.

The rearrangement uses TRBV4-1 and TRBJ1-1; unclear D gene. The CDR3 length is 15 residues. V lost 0 bases to trimming and J lost 0 bases, with 8 bases between them. Germline values: CDR1 MGHRA, CDR2 YSYEKL. CDR3 in amino acids: CASSQDRLMNTEAFF. CDR3 DNA: TGCGCCAGCAGCCAAGACAGGCTCATGAACACTGAAGCTTTCTTT.

The rearrangement uses TRBV30 and TRBJ1-2; TRBD1 agrees at 7 bases. V dropped 0 bases and J dropped 5; count of bases not matched to a gene: 6. Germline V lookup: CDR1 GTSNPN, CDR2 SVGIG (reference sequence). The CDR3 sequence is 14 residues long. The CDR3 here is CAWSVGTGAYGYTF. The CDR3 DNA reads as TGTGCCTGGAGTGTAGGAACAGGGGCGTATGGCTACACCTTC.

The CDR3 region has the DNA TGTGCCAGCAGTGAAGACGGAGGGCGGGGCGAGACCCAGTACTTC. This gives the protein CASSEDGGRGETQYF. The genes are TRBV2 and TRBJ2-5; D is possibly TRBD2 (6 bases). Germline CDR1 and CDR2: SNHLY and FYNNEI. The CDR3 sequence is 15 residues long. V was clipped by 1 base and J by 5 bases, with 14 bases between them. The variable domain in full, completed from reference TRBV2 and TRBJ2-5, reads EPEVTQTPSHQVTQMGQEVILRCVPISNHLYFYWYRQILGQKVEFLVSFYNNEISEKSEIFDDQFSVERPDGSNFTLKIRSTKLEDSAMYFCASSEDGGRGETQYFGPGTRLLVL.

The rearrangement uses TRBV7-8 and TRBJ2-3, with unresolved D. This CDR3 comprises 12 residues. The germline V gene encodes CDR1 SGHVS and CDR2 FQNEAQ. Trimming cost V 4 bases and J 1 base, with 3 bases left between them. The CDR3 coding sequence is TGTGCCAGCAGCTCCCGCACAGATACGCAGTATTTT. Protein sequence: CASSSRTDTQYF.

This clone showed up just once. The CDR3 DNA follows: TGTGCCAGCAGCTCATTCGGCGGGCTAGGGGGTAATCAGCCCCAGCATTTT. Its translation is CASSSFGGLGGNQPQHF. This chain joins TRBV7-9 and TRBJ1-5; tentative D call: TRBD1 (6 bases). V was clipped by 4 bases and J by 4 bases, with 20 bases between them. Germline CDR1 reads SEHNR; CDR2 reads FQNEAQ (reference sequence). The CDR3 runs 17 residues.

The chain uses TRBV6-1 and TRBJ1-2; no definite D call. Germline lookup yields CDR1 MNHNS and CDR2 SASEGT. V was trimmed by 3 bases and J by 3 bases, leaving 8 bases between them. The length of the CDR3 is 13 residues. CDR3 DNA sequence: TGTGCCAGCAGTGATTTTGGGTACTATGGCTACACCTTC. Translation gives CASSDFGYYGYTF.

A few counts support this clone. The chain combines TRBV5-1 with TRBJ2-5; 7 positions match TRBD2. The V gene end was trimmed by 3 bases and the J gene end by 5 bases; junction bases not matched to a gene: 10. The CDR3 runs to 15 residues. CDR1 and CDR2 from the germline V gene are SGHRS and YFSETQ. Here the CDR3 reads CASSWRPGGQETQYF. DNA of the CDR3: TGCGCCAGCAGCTGGAGACCGGGAGGCCAGGAGACCCAGTACTTC.

The chain uses TRBV11-2 and TRBJ2-7; TRBD1 is a possible D gene (5 bases). V was cut by 4 bases and J by 6 bases, with 16 bases left in between. This CDR3 has 14 amino acids. Germline assignment: CDR1 SGHAT and CDR2 FQNNGV. The CDR3: CASSSSRGAGEQYF. The CDR3 DNA reads as TGTGCCAGCAGCTCGTCGCGTGGGGCAGGCGAGCAGTACTTC.

CDR3 bases: TGTGCCAGCAGCCAAGTTGGGAGGGACAGGGGGGCGGCTTTCTTT. Translated, it gives CASSQVGRDRGAAFF. The rearrangement joins TRBV14 to TRBJ1-1, with 11 nucleotides matching TRBD1. The CDR3 sequence is 15 residues long. The V gene's germline CDR1 is SGHDN and CDR2 FVKESK. The V segment lost 1 base and the J segment 11 bases; nucleotides outside the gene matches: 9.

The rearrangement joins TRBV7-9 to TRBJ2-3; perhaps TRBD2 as D (5 bases). V lost 1 base and J 0 bases, leaving 11 bases between the germline ends. CDR1 and CDR2 from the germline V gene are SEHNR and FQNEAQ (reference sequence). The CDR3 has 16 residues. For the CDR3, the DNA is TGTGCCAGCAGCTTAGTTGGAGGCGGGAGCACAGATACGCAGTATTTT. This gives the protein CASSLVGGGSTDTQYF.

V is TRBV11-2 and J is TRBJ2-1; 9 bases are shared with TRBD2. The V gene's germline CDR1 is SGHAT and CDR2 FQNNGV. This CDR3 comprises 15 residues. V shed 1 base and J 4 bases; nucleotides not matched to a gene: 2. The CDR3 reads CASSLGAGGYNEQFF. For the CDR3, the DNA is TGTGCCAGCAGCTTAGGAGCGGGAGGTTACAATGAGCAGTTCTTC.

The chain combines TRBV6-5 with TRBJ1-2; D is unclear. CDR1 is MNHEY, CDR2 SVGAGI, per germline. The CDR3 contains 14 residues. V dropped 2 bases and J dropped 0 bases, with 7 bases sitting between them. CDR3 sequence reads: CASSYRASNYGYTF. The DNA of the CDR3 is TGTGCCAGCAGTTACAGGGCCTCTAACTATGGCTACACCTTC.